This T cell receptor beta chain appears in the sequencing data of a study of cytomegalovirus exposure and HLA in healthy donors. Trimming took off 7 bases at V and 4 bases at J, with 13 bases between the two ends. CDR3 size: 13 residues. Germline V CDR1 and CDR2: MNHEY, SMNVEV (reference sequence). Use of 60 Vbeta and 13 Jbeta primers characterized the PCR. Method: immunoSEQ multiplex PCR; TCRdb's copy keeps in-frame clones and lacks some. The sample shows 50,000 or so clones, and 2.1% sits with its ten largest clones. The sequenced sample was PBMCs. The clonotype originates from a woman aged 18-35 years in good health and CMV-seronegative. This chain joins TRBV27 and TRBJ1-1; D is uncertain. Here the CDR3 reads CASIRSRGTEAFF. CDR3 DNA sequence: TGTGCCAGCATACGCTCGCGGGGCACTGAAGCTTTCTTT.